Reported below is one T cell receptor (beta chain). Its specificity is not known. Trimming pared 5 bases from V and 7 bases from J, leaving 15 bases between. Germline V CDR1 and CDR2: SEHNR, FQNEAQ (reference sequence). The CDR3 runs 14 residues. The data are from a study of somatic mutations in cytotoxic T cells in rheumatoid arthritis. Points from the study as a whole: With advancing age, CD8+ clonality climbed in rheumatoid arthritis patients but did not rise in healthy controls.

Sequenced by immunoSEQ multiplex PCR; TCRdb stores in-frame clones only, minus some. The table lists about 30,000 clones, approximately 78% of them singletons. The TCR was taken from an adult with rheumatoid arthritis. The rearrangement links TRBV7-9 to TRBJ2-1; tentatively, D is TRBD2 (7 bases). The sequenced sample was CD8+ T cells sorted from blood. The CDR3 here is CASSPNGGRNEQFF. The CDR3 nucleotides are TGTGCCAGCAGCCCTAACGGGGGGCGTAATGAGCAGTTCTTC.